The subject of this entry is one TCR beta chain. Authors' processing steps: Using reference gene primer amplification, nucleated cell counts were estimated. Repertoires were generated with immunoSEQ multiplex PCR, while TCRdb's copy carries only in-frame clones and drops some. V and J calls and clone size follow that table, whereas D and trimming were derived from the DNA. The sample carries some 390,000 clones, around 86% recorded once. The CDR3 has 15 amino acids. In germline, CDR1 is LGHDT, CDR2 YNNKEL (reference sequence). V lost 1 base, J lost 6 bases, and 13 bases lay in between. These data are taken from a study of blood T cell repertoires in COVID-19. The wider study: Sample material is recorded as cDNA or gDNA derived from T cells, B-cell-depleted T cells, or PBMCs.

Sequenced: peripheral blood. The receptor was derived from a human donor in a cohort sampled during active COVID-19. The chain couples TRBV3-1 (or the pseudogene TRBV3-2) to TRBJ1-5; unclear D gene. The CDR3 loop is CASSQGGVGSQPQHF. Written as DNA, the CDR3 is TGTGCCAGCAGCCAAGGCGGCGTAGGGAGTCAGCCCCAGCATTTT.